This T cell receptor beta chain was captured by sequencing in a study of cytomegalovirus exposure and HLA in healthy donors. Study conclusions and caveats: It was reported that the classifier diagnosed cytomegalovirus status with high specificity and sensitivity in both the original and validation cohorts. It has been reported that TCR beta sequences accurately predicted the HLA-A and HLA-B alleles of most subjects. A few chains linked to CMV were shown in vitro to be specific for CMV antigens.

Per germline, CDR1 GTSNPN and CDR2 SVGIG (reference sequence). Trimming removed 2 bases from V and 3 bases from J, with 15 bases in between. CDR3 length equals 15 residues. Donors consisted of healthy bone marrow donors. With respect to this clone: The antigen is not known.

The PCR used 60 Vbeta and 13 Jbeta primers. Here immunoSEQ multiplex PCR was the method, and the copy in TCRdb shows in-frame clones only, minus some. The sample data list tens of thousands of clones. V and J are TRBV30 and TRBJ2-3; perhaps TRBD1 as D (6 bases). This receptor was identified in a woman aged 18-30 years in good health and CMV-seronegative. Sequences were obtained from PBMCs. This CDR3 reads CAWSTGQERTDTQYF. The DNA for the CDR3 is TGTGCCTGGAGTACGGGACAAGAAAGGACAGATACGCAGTATTTT. The whole variable domain, filled in from reference TRBV30 and TRBJ2-3, reads SQTIHQWPATLVQPVGSPLSLECTVEGTSNPNLYWYRQAAGRGLQLLFYSVGIGQISSEVPQNLSASRPQDRQFILSSKKLLLSDSGFYLCAWSTGQERTDTQYFGPGTRLTVL.